A selection of T cell receptor beta chains follows, all from one sample in a study of cytomegalovirus exposure and HLA in healthy donors. This table comes from immunoSEQ multiplex PCR, and its TCRdb copy is limited to in-frame clones, with some not included. The profile shows some 130,000 clones, more than 75% of them singletons. Sequenced material: PBMCs. These receptors originate from a female donor in good health and CMV-seronegative. The conserved cysteine and the conserved F or W are not part of the CDR3 here.

ASSQGGQETQY,TRBJ2-5,TRBV5-4
ASLGTGYGYT,TRBJ1-2,TRBV19
ASSPTGPPDTQY,TRBJ2-3,TRBV2
ASSVGGGIADTQY,TRBJ2-3,TRBV9
ASSQDINRGGEQY,TRBJ2-7,TRBV4-1
ASSQGLWSHNQPQH,TRBJ1-5,TRBV7-6
ASSLVTGYGYT,TRBJ1-2,TRBV5-4
ASSRGLGNEKLF,TRBJ1-4,TRBV5-1
ASSVGPGGLWSGNTIY,TRBJ1-3,TRBV5-6
ASSEAWSPRETQY,TRBJ2-5,TRBV6-1
ASSVGQGNTIY,TRBJ1-3,TRBV9
ASGPGNGVWNGELF,TRBJ2-2,TRBV2
ASSPGQLITDTQY,TRBJ2-3,TRBV18
ASSLRDRGNEQY,TRBJ2-7,TRBV4-1
ASSKAMGQLAEAF,TRBJ1-1,TRBV21-1
ASFGRGNTDTQY,TRBJ2-3,TRBV19
ASSPRQGAGYGYT,TRBJ1-2,TRBV11-3
ASSLSGTSGTDTQY,TRBJ2-3,TRBV27
ASSSRGQGKLF,TRBJ1-4,TRBV6-5
ASSVGVSGGAYEQY,TRBJ2-7,TRBV9
AWSVFGTGGYGGEAF,TRBJ1-1,TRBV30
ASSLRPGGRRRDTEAF,TRBJ1-1,TRBV7-2
ASSLSSGKTGELF,TRBJ2-2,TRBV5-1
ASRQNNEQF,TRBJ2-1,TRBV19
ASGLVISSGEYERY,TRBJ2-7,TRBV12-5
ASSPTGVYEQY,TRBJ2-7,TRBV11-3
ASGEYRDKETQY,TRBJ2-5,TRBV2
ASALENEQF,TRBJ2-1,TRBV12-5
AWRTGGNSPLH,TRBJ1-6,TRBV30
ASSTRQGSLTDTQY,TRBJ2-3,TRBV9
ASSEGLNWGYT,TRBJ1-2,TRBV6-1
ASSSMGLAGGLETQY,TRBJ2-5,TRBV7-9
ASHDPGQGYGYT,TRBJ1-2,TRBV28
ASSLSGGISYEQY,TRBJ2-7,TRBV7-3
ASMRRGDTEAF,TRBJ1-1,TRBV2
ASTSGTVSNYGYT,TRBJ1-2,TRBV6-5
ASSDRGYGYT,TRBJ1-2,TRBV6-1
ASRPGGPYNEQF,TRBJ2-1,TRBV6-6
ASSFQEDTEAF,TRBJ1-1,TRBV5-1
ARRNSPLH,TRBJ1-6,TRBV19
ATSRGGSGYEQY,TRBJ2-7,TRBV15
ASALAVSGNTIY,TRBJ1-3,TRBV12-5
ASSSTYEQY,TRBJ2-7,TRBV7-9
ASSPGQAVSGNTIY,TRBJ1-3,TRBV18
ARYRGSKNIQY,TRBJ2-4,TRBV2
ASSLRTSYEQY,TRBJ2-7,TRBV28
ASSPQGGLAGADTQY,TRBJ2-3,TRBV4-3
ASRAQGGEQY,TRBJ2-5,TRBV2
ASSGGGAQETQY,TRBJ2-5,TRBV6-1
AWRDRAGTEAF,TRBJ1-1,TRBV30
ASTTTGGTYEQY,TRBJ2-7,TRBV19
ASSQEGTGDYGYT,TRBJ1-2,TRBV4-3
ASSYSLRGGTEAF,TRBJ1-1,TRBV6-5
ATSTRQAPSPYEQY,TRBJ2-7,TRBV15
ASSLASGAGEQY,TRBJ2-7,TRBV7-2